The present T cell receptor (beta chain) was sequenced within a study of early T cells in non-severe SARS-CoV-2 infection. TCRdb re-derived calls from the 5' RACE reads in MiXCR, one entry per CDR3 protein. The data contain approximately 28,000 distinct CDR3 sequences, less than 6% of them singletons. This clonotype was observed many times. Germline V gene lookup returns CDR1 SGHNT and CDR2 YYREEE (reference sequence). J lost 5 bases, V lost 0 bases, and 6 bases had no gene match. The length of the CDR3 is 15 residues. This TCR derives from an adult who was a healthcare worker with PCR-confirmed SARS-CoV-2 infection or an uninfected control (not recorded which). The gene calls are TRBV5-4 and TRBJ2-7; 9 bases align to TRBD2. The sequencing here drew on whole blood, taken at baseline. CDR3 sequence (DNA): TGTGCCAGCAGCTTGGCCGGAGCTAGCGGGAACGAGCAGTACTTC. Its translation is CASSLAGASGNEQYF. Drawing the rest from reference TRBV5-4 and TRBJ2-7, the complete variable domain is ETGVTQSPTHLIKTRGQQVTLRCSSQSGHNTVSWYQQALGQGPQFIFQYYREEENGRGNFPPRFSGLQFPNYSSELNVNALELDDSALYLCASSLAGASGNEQYFGPGTRLTVT.